This TCR beta chain came from a study of cytomegalovirus exposure and HLA in healthy donors. The PCR had 60 Vbeta and 13 Jbeta primers. Assay: immunoSEQ multiplex PCR; the TCRdb copy retains only in-frame clones and omits some. The table shows roughly 160,000 clones, with roughly 79% occurring only once. This clone has only a few counts. The CDR3 sequence is 14 residues long. V lost 8 bases, J lost 4 bases, and 5 bases stayed unmatched. Looked up from germline, CDR1 is WSHSY and CDR2 is SAAADI. This receptor was identified in a man between 45 and 60 years old in good health and CMV-seropositive. The chain couples TRBV10-2 to TRBJ2-1, with 10 bases that match TRBD2. The source material was PBMCs. CDR3 nucleotide sequence: TGCGCCAGCCTAGCGGGGGCCGATTACAATGAGCAGTTCTTC. It translates to CASLAGADYNEQFF.